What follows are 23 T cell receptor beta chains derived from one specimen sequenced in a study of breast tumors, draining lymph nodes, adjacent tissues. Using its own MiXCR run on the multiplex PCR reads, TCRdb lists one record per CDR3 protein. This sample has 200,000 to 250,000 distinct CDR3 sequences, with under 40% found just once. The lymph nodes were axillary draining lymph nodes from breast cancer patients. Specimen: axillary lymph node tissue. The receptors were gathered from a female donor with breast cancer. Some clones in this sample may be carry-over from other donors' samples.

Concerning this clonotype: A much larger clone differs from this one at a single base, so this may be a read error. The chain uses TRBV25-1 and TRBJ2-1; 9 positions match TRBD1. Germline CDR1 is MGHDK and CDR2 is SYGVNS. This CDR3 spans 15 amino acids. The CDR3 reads CSARDIQGAGDEQFF. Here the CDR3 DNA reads TGCAGTGCTAGAGATATACAGGGGGCGGGGGATGAGCAGTTCTTC.

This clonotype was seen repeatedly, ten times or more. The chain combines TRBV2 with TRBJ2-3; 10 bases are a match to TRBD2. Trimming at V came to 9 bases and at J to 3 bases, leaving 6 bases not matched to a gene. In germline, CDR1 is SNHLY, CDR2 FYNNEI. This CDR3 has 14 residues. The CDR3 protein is CASLAGAKTDTQYF. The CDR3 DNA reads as TGTGCCAGTCTAGCGGGAGCCAAAACAGATACGCAGTATTTT.

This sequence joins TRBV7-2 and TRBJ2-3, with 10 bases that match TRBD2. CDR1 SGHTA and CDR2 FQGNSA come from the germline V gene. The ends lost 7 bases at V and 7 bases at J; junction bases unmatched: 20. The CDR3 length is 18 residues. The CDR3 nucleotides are TGTGCCAGCAACTCCAGGGGGCGAGCTAGCGGGAGATCACATACGCAGTATTTT. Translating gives CASNSRGRASGRSHTQYF.

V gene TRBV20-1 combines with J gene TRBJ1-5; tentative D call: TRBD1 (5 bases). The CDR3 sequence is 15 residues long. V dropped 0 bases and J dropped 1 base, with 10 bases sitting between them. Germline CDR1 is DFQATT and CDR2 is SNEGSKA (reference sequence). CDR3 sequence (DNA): TGCAGTGCTAGAGAGGGGGGACGGAGCAATCAGCCCCAGCATTTT. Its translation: CSAREGGRSNQPQHF.

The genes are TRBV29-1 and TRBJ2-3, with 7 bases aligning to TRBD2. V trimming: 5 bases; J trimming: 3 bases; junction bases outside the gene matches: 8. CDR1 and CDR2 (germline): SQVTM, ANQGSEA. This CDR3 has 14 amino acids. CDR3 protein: CSVQAGIWTDTQYF. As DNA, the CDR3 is TGCAGCGTTCAAGCGGGAATTTGGACAGATACGCAGTATTTT.

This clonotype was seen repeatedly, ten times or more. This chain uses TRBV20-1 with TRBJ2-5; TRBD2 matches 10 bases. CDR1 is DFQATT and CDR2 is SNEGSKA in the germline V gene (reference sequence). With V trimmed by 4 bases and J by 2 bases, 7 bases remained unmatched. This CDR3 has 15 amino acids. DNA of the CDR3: TGCAGTGCTACCAGCGGGGGGGCCCGGCAAGAGACCCAGTACTTC. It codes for CSATSGGARQETQYF.

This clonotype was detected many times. Written as DNA, the CDR3 is TGTGCCAGTAGTCCTCCCGCGGGTCCTGGAAACACCATATATTTT. It encodes CASSPPAGPGNTIYF. The rearrangement uses TRBV19 and TRBJ1-3; the D is unclear. CDR3 size: 15 residues. Germline values: CDR1 LNHDA, CDR2 SQIVND (reference sequence). Trimming removed 5 bases at V and 2 bases at J, with 13 bases between.

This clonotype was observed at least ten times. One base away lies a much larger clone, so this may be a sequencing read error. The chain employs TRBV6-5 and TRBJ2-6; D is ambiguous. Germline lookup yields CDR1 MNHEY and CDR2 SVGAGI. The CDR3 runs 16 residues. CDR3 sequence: CASSHSRVSGANVLTF. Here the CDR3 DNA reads TGTGCCAGCAGTCACTCACGGGTCTCTGGGGCCAACGTCCTGACTTTC.

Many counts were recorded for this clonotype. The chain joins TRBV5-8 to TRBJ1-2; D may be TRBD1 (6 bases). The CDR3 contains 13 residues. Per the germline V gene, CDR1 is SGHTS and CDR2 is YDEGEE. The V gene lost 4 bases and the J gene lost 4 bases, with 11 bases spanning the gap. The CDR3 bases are TGTGCCAGCAGCCTACAGGGAACCTATGGCTACACCTTC. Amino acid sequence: CASSLQGTYGYTF.

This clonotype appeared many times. CDR3 protein: CASSLVRGPGGTLRNEQFF. Here the CDR3 DNA reads TGTGCCAGCAGTTTAGTTCGGGGCCCAGGCGGGACGCTGCGCAATGAGCAGTTCTTC. The rearrangement uses TRBV12-3 or TRBV12-4 and TRBJ2-1; tentatively, D is TRBD2 (6 bases). This CDR3 has 19 amino acids. The V end was cut by 1 base, the J end by 6 bases, with 25 bases between.

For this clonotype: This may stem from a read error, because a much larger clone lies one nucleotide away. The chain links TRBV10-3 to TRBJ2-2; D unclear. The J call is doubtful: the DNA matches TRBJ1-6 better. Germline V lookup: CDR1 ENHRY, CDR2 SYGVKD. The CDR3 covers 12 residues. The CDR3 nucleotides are TGTGCCATCAGTTTAAAGAATTCACCCCTCCACTTT. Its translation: CAISLKNSPLHF.

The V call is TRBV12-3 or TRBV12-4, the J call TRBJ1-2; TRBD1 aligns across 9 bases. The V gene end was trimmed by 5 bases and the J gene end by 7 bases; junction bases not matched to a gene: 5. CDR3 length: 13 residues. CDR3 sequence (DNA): TGTGCCAGCAGTCGGGACAGGGCGACTGGCTACACCTTC. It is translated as CASSRDRATGYTF.

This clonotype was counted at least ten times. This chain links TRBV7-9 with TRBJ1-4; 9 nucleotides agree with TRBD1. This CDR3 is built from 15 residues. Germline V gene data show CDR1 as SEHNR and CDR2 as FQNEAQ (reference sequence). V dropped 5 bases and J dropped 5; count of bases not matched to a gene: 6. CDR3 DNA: TGTGCCAGCAGCCTCACAGGGGGCGGAAATGAAAAACTGTTTTTT. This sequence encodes CASSLTGGGNEKLFF.

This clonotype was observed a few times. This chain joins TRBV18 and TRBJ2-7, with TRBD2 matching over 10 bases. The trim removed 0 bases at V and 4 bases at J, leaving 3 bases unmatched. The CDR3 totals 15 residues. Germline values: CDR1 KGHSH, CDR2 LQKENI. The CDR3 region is CASSPPLAGVYEQYF. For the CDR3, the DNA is TGTGCCAGCTCACCACCGCTAGCGGGAGTTTACGAGCAGTACTTC.

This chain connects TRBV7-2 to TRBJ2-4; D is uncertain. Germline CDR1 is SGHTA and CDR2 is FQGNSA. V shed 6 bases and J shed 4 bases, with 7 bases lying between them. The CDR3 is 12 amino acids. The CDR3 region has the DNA TGTGCCAGCAGGCCCGAAAAAAACATTCAGTACTTC. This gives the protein CASRPEKNIQYF. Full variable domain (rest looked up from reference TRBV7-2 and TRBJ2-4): GAGVSQSPSNKVTEKGKDVELRCDPISGHTALYWYRQSLGQGLEFLIYFQGNSAPDKSGLPSDRFSAERTGGSVSTLTIQRTQQEDSAVYLCASRPEKNIQYFGAGTRLSVL.

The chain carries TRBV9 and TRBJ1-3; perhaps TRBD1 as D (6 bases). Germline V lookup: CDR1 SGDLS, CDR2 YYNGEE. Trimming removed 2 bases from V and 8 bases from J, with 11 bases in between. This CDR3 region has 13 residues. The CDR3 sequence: CASSVNRVDTIYF. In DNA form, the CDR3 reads TGTGCCAGCAGCGTCAACAGGGTGGACACCATATATTTT.

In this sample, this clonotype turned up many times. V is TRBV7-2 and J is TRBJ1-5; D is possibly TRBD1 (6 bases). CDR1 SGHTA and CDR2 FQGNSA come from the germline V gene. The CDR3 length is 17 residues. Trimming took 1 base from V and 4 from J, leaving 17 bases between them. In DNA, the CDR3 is TGTGCCAGCAGCTTAGTTGGGTCCAGGGGAGGGAATCAGCCCCAGCATTTT. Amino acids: CASSLVGSRGGNQPQHF. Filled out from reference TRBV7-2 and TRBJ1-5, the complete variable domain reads GAGVSQSPSNKVTEKGKDVELRCDPISGHTALYWYRQSLGQGLEFLIYFQGNSAPDKSGLPSDRFSAERTGGSVSTLTIQRTQQEDSAVYLCASSLVGSRGGNQPQHFGDGTRLSIL.

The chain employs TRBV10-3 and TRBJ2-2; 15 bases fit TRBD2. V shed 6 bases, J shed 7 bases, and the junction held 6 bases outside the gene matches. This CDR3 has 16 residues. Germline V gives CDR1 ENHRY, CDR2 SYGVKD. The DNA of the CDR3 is TGTGCCATCAGCGGACTAGCGGGAGGGCCTGTCGGGGAGCTGTTTTTT. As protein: CAISGLAGGPVGELFF.

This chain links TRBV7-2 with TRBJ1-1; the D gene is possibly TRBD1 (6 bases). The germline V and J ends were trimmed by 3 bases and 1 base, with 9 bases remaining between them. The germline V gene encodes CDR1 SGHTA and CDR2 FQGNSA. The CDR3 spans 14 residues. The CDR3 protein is CASSFGTSNTEAFF. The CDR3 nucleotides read TGTGCCAGCAGCTTCGGGACATCGAACACTGAAGCTTTCTTT.

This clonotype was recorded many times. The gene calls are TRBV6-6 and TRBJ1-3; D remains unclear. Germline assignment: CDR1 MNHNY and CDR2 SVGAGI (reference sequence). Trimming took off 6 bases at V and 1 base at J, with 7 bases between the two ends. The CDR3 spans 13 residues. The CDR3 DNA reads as TGTGCCAGCAGAATAAGATCTGGAAACACCATATATTTT. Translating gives CASRIRSGNTIYF.

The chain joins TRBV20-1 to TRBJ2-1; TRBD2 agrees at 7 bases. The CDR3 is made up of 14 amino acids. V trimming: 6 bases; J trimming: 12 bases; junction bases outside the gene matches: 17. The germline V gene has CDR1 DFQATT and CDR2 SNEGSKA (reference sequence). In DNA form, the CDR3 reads TGCAGTGCCCAAAAAGCGGGAAGCACAGATACGCAGTTCTTC. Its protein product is CSAQKAGSTDTQFF.

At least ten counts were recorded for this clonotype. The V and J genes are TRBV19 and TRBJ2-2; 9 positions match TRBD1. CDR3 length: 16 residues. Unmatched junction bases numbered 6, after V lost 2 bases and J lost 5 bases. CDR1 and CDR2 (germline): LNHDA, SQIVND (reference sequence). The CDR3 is CASSIRRQGGTGELFF. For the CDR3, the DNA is TGTGCCAGTAGTATAAGAAGACAGGGGGGTACCGGGGAGCTGTTTTTT.

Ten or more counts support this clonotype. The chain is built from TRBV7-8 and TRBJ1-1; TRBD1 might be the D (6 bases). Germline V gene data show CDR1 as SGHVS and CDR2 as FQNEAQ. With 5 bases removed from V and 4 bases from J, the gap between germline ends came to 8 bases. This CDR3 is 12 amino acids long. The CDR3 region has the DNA TGTGCCAGCAGCCCCAGGGGCACTGAAGCTTTCTTT. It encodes CASSPRGTEAFF.